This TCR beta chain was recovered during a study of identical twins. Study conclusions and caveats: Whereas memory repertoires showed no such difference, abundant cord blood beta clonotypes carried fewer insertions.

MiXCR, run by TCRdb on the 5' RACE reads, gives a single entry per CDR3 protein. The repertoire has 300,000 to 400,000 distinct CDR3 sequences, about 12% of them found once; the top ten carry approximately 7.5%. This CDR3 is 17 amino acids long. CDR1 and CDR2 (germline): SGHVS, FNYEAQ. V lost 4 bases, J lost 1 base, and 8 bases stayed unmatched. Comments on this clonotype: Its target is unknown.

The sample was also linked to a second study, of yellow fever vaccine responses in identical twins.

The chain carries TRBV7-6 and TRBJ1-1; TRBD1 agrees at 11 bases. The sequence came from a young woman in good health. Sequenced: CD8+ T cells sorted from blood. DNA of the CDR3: TGTGCCAGCAGCTCCGGGACAGGGGGTTCTTCGAACACTGAAGCTTTCTTT. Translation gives CASSSGTGGSSNTEAFF.